The 27 T cell receptor beta chains given below trace back to one sample, sequenced in a study of cytomegalovirus exposure and HLA in healthy donors. 60 Vbeta and 13 Jbeta primers were used in PCR. Only in-frame clones appear in the TCRdb table, and some are missing; sequencing was by immunoSEQ multiplex PCR. The data hold about 120,000 clones, with around 76% observed a single time. Sequenced sample: PBMCs. The receptor source for this set is a man in his 60s in good health and CMV-seropositive.

This clone was observed a few times. The V and J genes are TRBV10-1 and TRBJ1-6; no firm D call. V was shortened by 4 bases and J by 6 bases, with 10 bases between the two germline ends. This CDR3 contains 14 residues. Germline CDR1 reads WNHNN; CDR2 reads SYGVQD (reference sequence). The CDR3 reads CASSAYRANSPLHF. The CDR3, as DNA: TGCGCCAGCAGTGCATACAGAGCTAATTCACCCCTCCACTTT.

Regarding this clone: The junction differs from germline at one of its ends, possibly a read error. The rearrangement joins TRBV4-1 to TRBJ2-6; tentatively, D is TRBD1 (5 bases). The CDR3 loop spans 14 amino acids. Germline CDR1 and CDR2: MGHRA and YSYEKL. Written as DNA, the CDR3 is TGCGCCAGCAGGGGTCTCTCTGGGGCCAACGGCCTGACTTTC. This codes for CASRGLSGANGLTF.

In regard to this clone: The identical CDR3 is also encoded by other nucleotide sequences in the sample. The chain couples TRBV9 to TRBJ1-1, with D perhaps TRBD1 (5 bases). Trimming took 0 bases from V and 2 from J, leaving 8 bases between them. The germline gives CDR1 SGDLS, CDR2 YYNGEE. The CDR3 contains 14 residues. In DNA form, the CDR3 reads TGTGCCAGCAGCGTAGACGGGGGAAACACTGAAGCTTTCTTT. Amino acid sequence: CASSVDGGNTEAFF. Supplemented by reference TRBV9 and TRBJ1-1, the full variable domain reads DSGVTQTPKHLITATGQRVTLRCSPRSGDLSVYWYQQSLDQGLQFLIQYYNGEERAKGNILERFSAQQFPDLHSELNLSSLELGDSALYFCASSVDGGNTEAFFGQGTRLTVV.

The rearrangement uses TRBV11-2 and TRBJ1-1; a weak D match, TRBD1 (6 bases). V lost 10 bases and J 0 bases, leaving 12 bases between the germline ends. The germline gives CDR1 SGHAT, CDR2 FQNNGV. The CDR3 loop spans 13 amino acids. The chain's CDR3 is CATRTDLNTEAFF. As DNA, the CDR3 is TGTGCCACCAGGACAGACTTGAACACTGAAGCTTTCTTT.

This chain joins TRBV6-5 and TRBJ2-7; TRBD2 agrees at 15 bases. J gave up 12 bases and V 4 bases, and 7 bases lay outside the gene matches. The CDR3 contains 14 residues. Per germline, CDR1 MNHEY and CDR2 SVGAGI. The CDR3 DNA reads as TGTGCCAGCAGTTTCGGGACTAGCGGGGGGCGGCTGTACTTC. This sequence encodes CASSFGTSGGRLYF.

V gene TRBV11-2 combines with J gene TRBJ1-3; D remains unclear. The V end lost 0 bases, the J end lost 0 bases, and 12 bases lay between the germline ends. The CDR3 has 17 amino acids. Per germline, CDR1 SGHAT and CDR2 FQNNGV. As DNA, the CDR3 is TGTGCCAGCAGCTTAGATACAACAGCTCGCTCTGGAAACACCATATATTTT. This codes for CASSLDTTARSGNTIYF.

The CDR3 loop reads CASSFGGENEKLFF. CDR3 DNA: TGCGCCAGCAGCTTTGGGGGGGAGAATGAAAAACTGTTTTTT. This chain joins TRBV5-1 and TRBJ1-4; possible D gene TRBD1, 5 bases. The CDR3 is 14 amino acids. Trimming removed 2 bases at V and 5 bases at J, with 10 bases between. Looked up from germline, CDR1 is SGHRS and CDR2 is YFSETQ.

This clone was recorded only once. This CDR3 is CASRLSNQPQHF. The CDR3 DNA is TGTGCCAGCAGACTCAGCAATCAGCCCCAGCATTTT. This chain joins TRBV2 and TRBJ1-5; no clear D gene. The CDR3 runs to 12 residues. V was trimmed by 6 bases and J by 1 base, leaving 4 bases between them. In germline, CDR1 is SNHLY, CDR2 FYNNEI.

This chain links TRBV5-5 with TRBJ2-3; possibly TRBD2 for D (5 bases). The CDR3 extends over 16 amino acids. V lost 4 bases and J 0 bases, leaving 15 bases between the germline ends. CDR1 and CDR2 from the germline V gene are SGHKS and YYEKEE (reference sequence). The CDR3 DNA follows: TGTGCCAGCAGCCCTAGCACGGGGTTTAGCACAGATACGCAGTATTTT. This codes for CASSPSTGFSTDTQYF.

This rearrangement joins TRBV7-5 to TRBJ1-5; the tabulated D call, TRBD1, remains unverified against the DNA. TRBV7-5 is given as a pseudogene. CDR3 length: 12 amino acids. The CDR3 loop reads CVRSLGGQPQHF. The DNA of the CDR3 is TGTGTCAGAAGCTTAGGGGGCCAGCCCCAGCATTTT.

V and J are TRBV19 and TRBJ1-3, with 7 bases that match TRBD1. The CDR3 has 15 amino acids. V gave up 7 bases and J gave up 3 bases; unmatched junction bases: 9. Germline V gene sequence: CDR1 LNHDA, CDR2 SQIVND (reference sequence). This CDR3 reads CASMPNRDSGNTIYF. CDR3 DNA sequence: TGTGCCAGTATGCCGAACCGGGACAGTGGAAACACCATATATTTT. Together with reference TRBV19 and TRBJ1-3, the CDR3 gives the full variable domain: DGGITQSPKYLFRKEGQNVTLSCEQNLNHDAMYWYRQDPGQGLRLIYYSQIVNDFQKGDIAEGYSVSREKKESFPLTVTSAQKNPTAFYLCASMPNRDSGNTIYFGEGSWLTVV.

The chain is built from TRBV7-6 and TRBJ2-2, with a possible D match to TRBD2 (7 bases). CDR1 SGHVS and CDR2 FNYEAQ come from the germline V gene. The V gene lost 5 bases and the J gene lost 5 bases, with 18 bases spanning the gap. The CDR3 is 16 residues long. The CDR3 is CASSLLGGRDTGELFF. CDR3 in DNA: TGTGCCAGCAGCCTCCTCGGGGGGCGAGATACCGGGGAGCTGTTTTTT. The whole variable domain, remainder taken from reference TRBV7-6 and TRBJ2-2, is GAGVSQSPRYKVTKRGQDVALRCDPISGHVSLYWYRQALGQGPEFLTYFNYEAQQDKSGLPNDRFSAERPEGSISTLTIQRTEQRDSAMYRCASSLLGGRDTGELFFGEGSRLTVL.

This sequence joins TRBV5-1 and TRBJ2-7, with TRBD2 as a possible D gene (5 bases). V lost 0 bases and J lost 0, with 10 bases in between. This CDR3 is 15 amino acids long. In germline, CDR1 is SGHRS, CDR2 YFSETQ. CDR3 protein: CASSLVSGSSYEQYF. The CDR3 DNA reads as TGCGCCAGCAGCTTGGTCTCTGGGAGCTCCTACGAGCAGTACTTC.

The V and J genes are TRBV5-4 and TRBJ1-2, with 7 positions matching TRBD1. There are 15 residues in the CDR3. After removal of 5 bases from V and 8 bases from J, the junction contained 15 bases not matched to a gene. In germline, CDR1 is SGHNT, CDR2 YYREEE (reference sequence). CDR3 nucleotide sequence: TGTGCCAGCAGTCCACAGGGGCCTCCGTCGAAAGGCTACACCTTC. Amino acid sequence: CASSPQGPPSKGYTF.

In its sample, this clone was seen a few times. This chain joins TRBV6-1 and TRBJ1-4; TRBD1 matches 7 bases. Germline CDR1 MNHNS, CDR2 SASEGT. J gave up 5 bases and V 4 bases, and 4 bases lay outside the gene matches. This CDR3 has 14 amino acids. CDR3: CASSAGQKNEKLFF. For the CDR3, the DNA is TGTGCCAGCAGTGCGGGACAGAAGAATGAAAAACTGTTTTTT.

The chain is built from TRBV27 and TRBJ1-1; D might be TRBD1 (6 bases). Germline V CDR1 and CDR2: MNHEY, SMNVEV (reference sequence). V was shortened by 0 bases and J by 4 bases, with 12 bases between the two germline ends. The CDR3 spans 15 residues. The CDR3 loop is CASSLSWEGGTEAFF. The CDR3 DNA sequence: TGTGCCAGCAGTTTATCGTGGGAGGGGGGCACTGAAGCTTTCTTT.

The CDR3 DNA sequence: TGTGCCAGCAGTGGATTTGGCGGGAGGGCCGGGGAGACCCAGTACTTC. Protein product: CASSGFGGRAGETQYF. The gene calls are TRBV2 and TRBJ2-5; 9 nucleotides line up with TRBD2. The CDR3 runs 16 residues. V dropped 4 bases and J dropped 5; count of bases not matched to a gene: 11. The germline V gene encodes CDR1 SNHLY and CDR2 FYNNEI.

V usage is TRBV11-2 and J usage is TRBJ1-5; unclear D gene. The germline CDR1 and CDR2 sequences are SGHAT and FQNNGV. The CDR3 is made up of 13 amino acids. V gave up 5 bases and J gave up 7 bases, with 12 bases separating them. The CDR3 reads CASSPNSGQPQHF. The CDR3, as DNA: TGTGCCAGCAGCCCGAACTCAGGCCAGCCCCAGCATTTT.

The V call is TRBV7-2, the J call TRBJ1-6, with D unresolved. Germline assignment: CDR1 SGHTA and CDR2 FQGNSA. The CDR3 runs 14 residues. V was cut by 2 bases and J by 8 bases, with 10 bases left in between. The CDR3 protein is CASSLKPLYSPLHF. The DNA of the CDR3 is TGTGCCAGCAGCTTAAAGCCCCTATATTCACCCCTCCACTTT.

This sequence joins TRBV6-1 and TRBJ1-1; 10 positions match TRBD1. The CDR3 covers 15 residues. The V gene end was trimmed by 6 bases and the J gene end by 5 bases; junction bases not matched to a gene: 9. Germline CDR1 and CDR2: MNHNS and SASEGT. The CDR3: CASSEGQGFRTEAFF. The CDR3 bases are TGTGCCAGCAGCGAGGGACAGGGGTTTCGGACTGAAGCTTTCTTT.

This clone came up once. The chain combines TRBV11-1 with TRBJ1-1, with 8 positions matching TRBD1. J gave up 4 bases and V 5 bases, and 9 bases lay outside the gene matches. Germline V gene lookup returns CDR1 SGHAT and CDR2 FQDESV (reference sequence). CDR3 length: 15 amino acids. CDR3 residues: CASSTLATGGTEAFF. The CDR3 nucleotides read TGTGCCAGCAGCACCCTGGCCACAGGGGGCACTGAAGCTTTCTTT.

V is TRBV18 and J is TRBJ2-3, with 14 bases fitting TRBD2. CDR3 length: 20 amino acids. V shed 3 bases and J 0 bases; nucleotides not matched to a gene: 11. Germline CDR1 and CDR2: KGHSH and LQKENI. For the CDR3, the DNA is TGTGCCAGCTCACCCGGACGGACTAGCGGGGGGCCATTTAGCACAGATACGCAGTATTTT. This encodes CASSPGRTSGGPFSTDTQYF.

This chain links TRBV27 with TRBJ2-6, with D perhaps matching TRBD1 (6 bases). Trimming took off 3 bases at V and 0 bases at J, with 15 bases between the two ends. Germline V gives CDR1 MNHEY, CDR2 SMNVEV (reference sequence). The CDR3 contains 18 residues. This CDR3 reads CASSFALTGSSGANVLTF. The CDR3 DNA reads as TGTGCCAGCAGTTTCGCCCTGACAGGTAGCTCTGGGGCCAACGTCCTGACTTTC.

The rearrangement uses TRBV5-8 and TRBJ2-7, with 9 bases fitting TRBD1. There are 16 residues in the CDR3. Per germline, CDR1 SGHTS and CDR2 YDEGEE. V shed 1 base and J 4 bases; nucleotides not matched to a gene: 9. CDR3 sequence (DNA): TGTGCCAGCAGCTTGAAGGGCGGACAGGGGTCTTACGAGCAGTACTTC. Protein sequence: CASSLKGGQGSYEQYF.

The chain has TRBV9 and TRBJ1-1; D remains ambiguous. V was pared by 0 bases and J by 1 base, with 13 bases between. The CDR3 has 16 residues. Germline V CDR1 and CDR2: SGDLS, YYNGEE. CDR3 in DNA: TGTGCCAGCAGCGTAGGCCCCCCGGCGGGGAACACTGAAGCTTTCTTT. Amino acid sequence: CASSVGPPAGNTEAFF. Looking up the rest from reference TRBV9 and TRBJ1-1 gives the full variable domain: DSGVTQTPKHLITATGQRVTLRCSPRSGDLSVYWYQQSLDQGLQFLIQYYNGEERAKGNILERFSAQQFPDLHSELNLSSLELGDSALYFCASSVGPPAGNTEAFFGQGTRLTVV.

Remarks on this clone: At one of its ends the junction is not consistent with the germline gene, which may arise from a read error. This rearrangement joins TRBV7-8 to TRBJ1-2, with D unclear. Germline loops: CDR1 SGHVS, CDR2 FQNEAQ. CDR3 length: 14 amino acids. The CDR3 loop is CAGSLGRRNYGYTF. CDR3 nucleotide sequence: TGTGCCGGCAGCTTAGGAAGGAGAAACTATGGCTACACCTTC.

The chain links TRBV5-1 to TRBJ2-7, with 8 bases that match TRBD2. Looked up from germline, CDR1 is SGHRS and CDR2 is YFSETQ. The junction had 7 bases not matched to a gene; V was cut back by 0 bases and J by 2 bases. The length of the CDR3 is 16 residues. In DNA form, the CDR3 reads TGCGCCAGCAGCTTGGTGGCTAGCGGGCCGACCTACGAGCAGTACTTC. This codes for CASSLVASGPTYEQYF.